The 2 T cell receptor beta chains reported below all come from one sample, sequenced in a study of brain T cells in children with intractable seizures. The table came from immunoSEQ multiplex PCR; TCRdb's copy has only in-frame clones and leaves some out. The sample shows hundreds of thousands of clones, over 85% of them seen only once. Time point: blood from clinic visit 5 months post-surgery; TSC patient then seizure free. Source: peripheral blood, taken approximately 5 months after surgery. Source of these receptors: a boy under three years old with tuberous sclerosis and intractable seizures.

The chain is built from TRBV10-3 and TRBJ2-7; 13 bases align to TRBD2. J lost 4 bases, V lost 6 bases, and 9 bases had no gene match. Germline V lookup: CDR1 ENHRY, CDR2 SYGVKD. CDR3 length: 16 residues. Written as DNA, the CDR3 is TGTGCCATCAGCCTCTGGACTAGCGGGAGTAGGTACGAGCAGTACTTC. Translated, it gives CAISLWTSGSRYEQYF.

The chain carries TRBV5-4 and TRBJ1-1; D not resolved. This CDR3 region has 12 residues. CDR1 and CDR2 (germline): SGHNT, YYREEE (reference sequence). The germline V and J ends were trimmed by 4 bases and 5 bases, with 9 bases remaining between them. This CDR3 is CASSTSGTEAFF. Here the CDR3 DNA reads TGTGCCAGCAGCACCTCCGGGACTGAAGCTTTCTTT.